Here is one T cell receptor beta chain with its context. It has no known antigen specificity. Within one base of it there is no much larger clone, and no base qualities were kept. This sample was included in a study of blood T cell repertoires in COVID-19 (dated by TCRdb to 2019 to 2021). About the investigation overall: Samples covering the acute and convalescent phases of COVID-19 were provided by collaborators in the United States, Italy and Spain. The prospective study material was composed of cDNA or gDNA derived from T cells, B-cell-depleted T cells, or PBMCs. Deeply sampled blood TCRbeta repertoires from subjects exposed to, actively infected with, or recovered from COVID-19 were included in the dataset. The repertoires were released in a freely available public database intended as a resource for research on the immune response to SARS-CoV-2. Samples came from the ongoing ImmuneRACE study (first 160 participants) plus 1,254 subjects from 6 global collaborators. A de-identified subject ID, COVID-19 status, age in years and sex were almost always included in the sample metadata. Where available, HLA class I and class II types were obtained from metadata supplied by the sample provider rather than from assay-based typing. Here is what the overall study found, with its caveats: Clinical and demographic metadata were provided uncurated, with the amount varying by source and participant.

The germline V gene (reference sequence) gives CDR1 as MNHEY and CDR2 as SMNVEV. The trim is 2 bases for V and 5 bases for J, with a gap of 9 bases between the germline ends. Spanning cysteine to phenylalanine, the CDR3 consists of 13 amino acids. Kept here is only the CDR3 DNA, which spans 39 bases and is read in frame from base 1. Each collaborating institution followed its own protocols to collect whole blood in K2EDTA tubes. For TCRbeta analysis, collaborators shipped samples in one of three forms: frozen whole blood, isolated PBMCs, or DNA extracted from either of those sample types. TCRbeta CDR3 regions were amplified from genomic DNA using the immunoSEQ Assay, a bias-controlled multiplex PCR. Processing in the source paper ran as follows. The number of nucleated cells in each sample was estimated by amplification of reference gene primers within the assay. To quantify the absolute abundance of each unique TCRbeta CDR3 rearrangement, sequence reads were collapsed and filtered. For each sample, productive Simpson clonality was calculated by taking the square root of Simpson's diversity index across productive rearrangements. TCRdb holds this immuneACCESS table with in-frame rearrangements only. Some clones are missing; in checked studies, unresolved V genes explain under half, and the rest has no known cause. Clone size and V and J calls were adopted from that table, with D and trimming inferred from the DNA. The sample has about 70,000 clones on record, roughly 76% of them singletons. The ten largest clonotypes hold approximately 22% of the sample.

The rearrangement combines TRBV27 with TRBJ2-5; the D gene is possibly TRBD1, with 6 bases matching. The receptor comes from a woman between 65 and 79 years old with acute or convalescent COVID-19. Specimen: peripheral blood. The CDR3 sequence is CASSLTGLETQYF. The DNA sequence follows: TGTGCCAGCAGTTTAACAGGGTTGGAGACCCAGTACTTC.